This T cell receptor (beta chain) was sequenced during a study of T cells after yellow fever vaccination (dated by TCRdb to between 2018 and 2020). Turning to the overall study: Libraries from fractions with low cell numbers were prepared with the SMART-Seq v4 Ultra Low Input RNA kit. To follow T-cell clones before and after primary and booster YFV17D yellow fever vaccination, bulk TCR alpha and beta repertoires were sequenced over time. The cohort comprised two healthy male donors, one aged 18 to 30 and one aged 30 to 40 years. Blood was collected at multiple timepoints before and after primary and secondary immunization, and bulk PBMC replicates and cell subsets were isolated.

Points the paper makes about the study in general: A small fraction of clonotypes showed up in both the CD4 and CD8 compartments, probably as a result of convergent recombination. Only a couple of donors were included in the study, so the extent to which the findings can be generalized is limited. FACS-sorted repertoires could contain abundant contaminating clonotypes from the bulk population, so computational filtering was required. After the booster, most of the clones that had expanded following primary vaccination were detected again (around 95% of CD4 and 85% to 90% of CD8), which suggests that memory was broadly maintained. Compared with the primary T-cell response, the secondary T-cell response was faster but weaker, reaching its peak on day 5 rather than on day 15.

This clonotype has a handful of counts. Its antigen specificity is not known. Qualities for individual bases were not recorded, and no much larger clone is one base off. The sample's treatment or condition label, decoded: live attenuated yellow fever vaccine strain. At each blood-draw timepoint, two biological replicates of bulk PBMCs were obtained. A standard Ficoll-Paque protocol was used to isolate PBMCs from peripheral blood. TriZol was used to extract RNA from bulk PBMCs, CD4 and CD8 fractions, and dextramer-positive and dextramer-negative fractions. TCR cDNA was synthesized by 5'RACE template switching, through which a universal primer site and unique molecular identifiers were introduced. Priming of cDNA synthesis was performed from both the TCR alpha and TCR beta constant segments. Library amplification used two PCR steps, and the second PCR step added sample barcodes and sequencing adapters. Sequencing of libraries was done on Illumina HiSeq 2500 (2x100 bp) or NovaSeq (2x150 bp). The study's processing was this. Reads were demultiplexed and collapsed into UMI consensus sequences with MIGEC, and V(D)J alignment was performed with MiXCR. Vaccine-responding clonotypes were defined with edgeR using replicate PBMC samples, requiring FDR below 0.01 and a log2 fold change above 5 up to day 15. CD4 or CD8 identity was assigned to each bulk clonotype according to whether the clonotype was present at higher abundance in the sequenced CD4 repertoire or the sequenced CD8 repertoire. TCRdb ran its own pipeline on the public reads, namely fastp trimming at Q25 and MiXCR clone calling, and kept in-frame beta chains. Identical CDR3 proteins give one entry, which carries the most common genes and DNA. The V and J calls here are based on TCRdb, not the publication. The sample table shows more than 350,000 distinct CDR3 sequences, and 11% are seen once. Roughly a sixth of the sample is held by the ten biggest clonotypes.

The starting material was PBMCs, obtained on the day of the first yellow fever vaccination. This TCR was sampled from a man in his late teens or twenties who received the YFV17D yellow fever vaccine.

DNA sequence: TGTGCCAGCAGCTTCGGGACCGACAACTATGGCTACACCTTC. It translates to CASSFGTDNYGYTF. The chain couples TRBV5-4 to TRBJ1-2; TRBD1 is a possible D gene, resting on 5 matching bases. CDR1 and CDR2, looked up from the germline V gene (reference sequence), are SGHNT and YYREEE. At the junction V is shortened by 2 bases and J by 2 bases, with 10 bases in between. Spanning cysteine to phenylalanine, the CDR3 consists of 14 amino acids. Kept here is only the CDR3 DNA, which spans 42 bases and is read in frame from base 1.